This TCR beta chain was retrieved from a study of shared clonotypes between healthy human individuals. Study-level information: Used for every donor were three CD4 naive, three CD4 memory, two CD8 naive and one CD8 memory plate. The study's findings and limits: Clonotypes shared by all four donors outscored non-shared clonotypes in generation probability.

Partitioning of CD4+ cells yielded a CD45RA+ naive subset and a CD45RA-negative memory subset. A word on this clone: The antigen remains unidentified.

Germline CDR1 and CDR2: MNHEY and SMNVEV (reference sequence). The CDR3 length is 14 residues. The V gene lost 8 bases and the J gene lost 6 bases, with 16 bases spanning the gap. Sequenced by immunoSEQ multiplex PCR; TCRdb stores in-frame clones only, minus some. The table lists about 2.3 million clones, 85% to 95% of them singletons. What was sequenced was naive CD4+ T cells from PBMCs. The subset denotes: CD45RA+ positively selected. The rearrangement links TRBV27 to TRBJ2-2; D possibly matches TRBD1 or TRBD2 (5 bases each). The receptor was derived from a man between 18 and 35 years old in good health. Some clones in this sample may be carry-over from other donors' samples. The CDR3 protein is CASRGRNWAGELFF. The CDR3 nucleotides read TGTGCCAGCCGGGGACGAAACTGGGCCGGGGAGCTGTTTTTT.